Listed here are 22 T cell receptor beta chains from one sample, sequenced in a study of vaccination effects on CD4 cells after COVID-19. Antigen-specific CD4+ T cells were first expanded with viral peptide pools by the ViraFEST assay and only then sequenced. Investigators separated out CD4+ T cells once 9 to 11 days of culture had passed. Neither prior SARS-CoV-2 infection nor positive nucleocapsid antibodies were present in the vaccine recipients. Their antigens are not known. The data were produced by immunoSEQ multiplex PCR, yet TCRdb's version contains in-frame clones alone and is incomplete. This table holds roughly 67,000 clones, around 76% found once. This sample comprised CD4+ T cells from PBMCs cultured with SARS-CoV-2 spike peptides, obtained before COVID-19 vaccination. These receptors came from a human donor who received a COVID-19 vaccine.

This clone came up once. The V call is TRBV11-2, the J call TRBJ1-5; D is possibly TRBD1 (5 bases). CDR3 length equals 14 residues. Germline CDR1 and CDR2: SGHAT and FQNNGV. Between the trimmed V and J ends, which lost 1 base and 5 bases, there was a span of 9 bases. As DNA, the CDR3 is TGTGCCAGCAGCTTAGGGGGGACCCATCAGCCCCAGCATTTT. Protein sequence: CASSLGGTHQPQHF.

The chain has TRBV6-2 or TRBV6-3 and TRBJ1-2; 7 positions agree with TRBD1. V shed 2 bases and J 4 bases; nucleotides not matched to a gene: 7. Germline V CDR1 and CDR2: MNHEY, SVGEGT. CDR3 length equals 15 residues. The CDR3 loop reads CASSYLNRGAYGYTF. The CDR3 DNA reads TGTGCCAGCAGTTACCTTAACAGGGGAGCCTATGGCTACACCTTC.

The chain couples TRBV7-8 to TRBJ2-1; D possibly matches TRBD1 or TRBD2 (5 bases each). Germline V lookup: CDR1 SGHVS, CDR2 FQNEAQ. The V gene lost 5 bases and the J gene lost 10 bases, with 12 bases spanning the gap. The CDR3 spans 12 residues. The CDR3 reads CASSTMGTEQFF. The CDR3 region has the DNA TGTGCCAGCAGCACAATGGGGACCGAGCAGTTCTTC. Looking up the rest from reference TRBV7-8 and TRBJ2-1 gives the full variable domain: GAGVSQSPRYKVAKRGQDVALRCDPISGHVSLFWYQQALGQGPEFLTYFQNEAQLDKSGLPSDRFFAERPEGSVSTLKIQRTQQEDSAVYLCASSTMGTEQFFGPGTRLTVL.

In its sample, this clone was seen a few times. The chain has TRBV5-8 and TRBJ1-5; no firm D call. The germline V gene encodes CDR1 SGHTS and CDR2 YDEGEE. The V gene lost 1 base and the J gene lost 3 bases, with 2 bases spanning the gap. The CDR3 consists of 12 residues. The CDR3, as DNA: TGTGCCAGCAGCTTGTTCAATCAGCCCCAGCATTTT. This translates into CASSLFNQPQHF.

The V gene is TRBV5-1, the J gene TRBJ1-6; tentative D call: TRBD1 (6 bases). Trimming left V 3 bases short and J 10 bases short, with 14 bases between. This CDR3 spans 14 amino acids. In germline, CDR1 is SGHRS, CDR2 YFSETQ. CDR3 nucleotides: TGCGCCAGCAGCTCCGGGACATCTGACTCACCCCTCCACTTT. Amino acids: CASSSGTSDSPLHF.

The CDR3 region is CASSPWGGGQQETQYF. CDR3 nucleotide sequence: TGTGCCAGCAGCCCATGGGGCGGGGGGCAGCAAGAGACCCAGTACTTC. The chain recombines TRBV3-1 (or the pseudogene TRBV3-2) with TRBJ2-5; 8 bases map to TRBD2. With V trimmed by 4 bases and J by 2 bases, 9 bases remained unmatched. The CDR3 is 16 amino acids. CDR1 is LGHDT and CDR2 is YNNKEL in the germline V gene (reference sequence).

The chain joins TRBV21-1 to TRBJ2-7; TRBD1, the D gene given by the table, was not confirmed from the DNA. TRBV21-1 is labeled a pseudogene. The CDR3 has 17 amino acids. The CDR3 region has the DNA TGTGCCAGCAGCCTTAACCGGGGACAGACGACCTCCTACGAGCAGTACGTC. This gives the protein CASSLNRGQTTSYEQYV.

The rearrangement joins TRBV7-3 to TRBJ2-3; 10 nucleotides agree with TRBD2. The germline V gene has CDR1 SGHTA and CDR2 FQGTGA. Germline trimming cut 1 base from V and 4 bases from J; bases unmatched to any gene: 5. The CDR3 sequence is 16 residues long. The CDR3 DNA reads TGTGCCAGCAGCTTAAGGCCTAGCGGGGGCTCAGATACGCAGTATTTT. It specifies CASSLRPSGGSDTQYF.

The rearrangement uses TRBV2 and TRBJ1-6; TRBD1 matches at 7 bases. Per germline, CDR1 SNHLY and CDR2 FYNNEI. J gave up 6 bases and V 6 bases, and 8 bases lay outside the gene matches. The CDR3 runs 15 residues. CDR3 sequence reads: CASRGTGVPNSPLHF. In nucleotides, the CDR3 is TGTGCCAGCAGGGGAACAGGGGTTCCTAATTCACCCCTCCACTTT.

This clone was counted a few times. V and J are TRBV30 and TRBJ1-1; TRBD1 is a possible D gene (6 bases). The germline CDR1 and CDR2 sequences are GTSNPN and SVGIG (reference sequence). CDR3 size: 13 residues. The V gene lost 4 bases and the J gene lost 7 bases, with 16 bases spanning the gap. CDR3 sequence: CAWNQQGIGEAFF. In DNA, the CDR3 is TGTGCCTGGAATCAACAGGGAATCGGTGAAGCTTTCTTT. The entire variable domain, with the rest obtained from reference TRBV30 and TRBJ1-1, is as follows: SQTIHQWPATLVQPVGSPLSLECTVEGTSNPNLYWYRQAAGRGLQLLFYSVGIGQISSEVPQNLSASRPQDRQFILSSKKLLLSDSGFYLCAWNQQGIGEAFFGQGTRLTVV.

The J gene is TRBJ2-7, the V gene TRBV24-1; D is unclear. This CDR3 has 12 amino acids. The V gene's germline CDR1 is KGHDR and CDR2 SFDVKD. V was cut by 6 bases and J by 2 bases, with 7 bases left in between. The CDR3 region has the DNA TGTGCCACCAGTAGGCCAGCCTACGAGCAGTACGTC. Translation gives CATSRPAYEQYV.

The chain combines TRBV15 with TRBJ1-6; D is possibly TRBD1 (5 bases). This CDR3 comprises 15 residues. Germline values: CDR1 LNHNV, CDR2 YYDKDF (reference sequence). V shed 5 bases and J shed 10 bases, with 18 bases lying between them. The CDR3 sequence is CATSGGRRDGSPLHF. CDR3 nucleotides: TGTGCCACCAGCGGGGGAAGACGGGACGGGTCACCCCTCCACTTT.

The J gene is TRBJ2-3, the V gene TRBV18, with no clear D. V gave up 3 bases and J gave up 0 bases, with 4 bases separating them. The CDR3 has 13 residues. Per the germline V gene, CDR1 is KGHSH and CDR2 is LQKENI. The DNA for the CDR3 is TGTGCCAGCTCACCTCAGAGCACAGATACGCAGTATTTT. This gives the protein CASSPQSTDTQYF.

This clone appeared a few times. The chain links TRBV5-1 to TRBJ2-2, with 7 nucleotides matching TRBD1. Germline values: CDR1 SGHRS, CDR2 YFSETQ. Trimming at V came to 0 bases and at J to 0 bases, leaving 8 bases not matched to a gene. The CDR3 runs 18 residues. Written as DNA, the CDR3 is TGCGCCAGCAGCTTGGCCGACAGGGATTGGTCGAACACCGGGGAGCTGTTTTTT. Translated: CASSLADRDWSNTGELFF.

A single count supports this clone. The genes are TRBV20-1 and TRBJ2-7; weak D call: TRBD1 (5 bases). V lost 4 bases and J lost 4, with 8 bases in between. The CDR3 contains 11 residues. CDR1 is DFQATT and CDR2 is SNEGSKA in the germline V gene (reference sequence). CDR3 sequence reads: CSAIDRYEQYV. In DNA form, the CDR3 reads TGCAGTGCTATCGACAGATACGAGCAGTACGTC.

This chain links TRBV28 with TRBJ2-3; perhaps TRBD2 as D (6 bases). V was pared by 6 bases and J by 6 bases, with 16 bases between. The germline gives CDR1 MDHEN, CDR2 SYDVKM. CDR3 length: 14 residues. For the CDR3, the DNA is TGTGCCAGCAGCCCCTTGCGGGGTGGGGATACGCAGTATTTT. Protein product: CASSPLRGGDTQYF.

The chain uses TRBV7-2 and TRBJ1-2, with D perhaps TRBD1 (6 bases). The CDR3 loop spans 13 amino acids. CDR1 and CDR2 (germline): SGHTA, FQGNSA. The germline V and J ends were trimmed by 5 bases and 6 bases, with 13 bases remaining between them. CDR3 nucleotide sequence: TGTGCCAGCAGCCCACGCGGGGGCGATGGCTACACCTTC. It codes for CASSPRGGDGYTF.

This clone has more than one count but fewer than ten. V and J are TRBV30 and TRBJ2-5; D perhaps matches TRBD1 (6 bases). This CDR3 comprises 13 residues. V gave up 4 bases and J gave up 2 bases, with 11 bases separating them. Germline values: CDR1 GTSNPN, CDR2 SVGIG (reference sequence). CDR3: CAWKQGSQETQYF. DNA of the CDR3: TGTGCCTGGAAACAGGGTTCACAAGAGACCCAGTACTTC.

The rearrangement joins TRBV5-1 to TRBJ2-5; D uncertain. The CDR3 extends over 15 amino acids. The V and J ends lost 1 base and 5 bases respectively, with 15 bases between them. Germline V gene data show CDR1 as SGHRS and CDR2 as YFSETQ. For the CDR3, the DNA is TGCGCCAGCAGCTTGACCTCGACCACTCCGGAGACCCAGTACTTC. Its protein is CASSLTSTTPETQYF.

CDR3 sequence reads: CASSKSQVLRETQYF. In DNA form, the CDR3 reads TGTGCCAGCAGCAAGTCACAGGTCCTGAGAGAGACCCAGTACTTC. The chain is built from TRBV5-4 and TRBJ2-5, with D perhaps matching TRBD1 (5 bases). With 4 bases removed from V and 4 bases from J, the gap between germline ends came to 17 bases. Germline-derived CDR1 and CDR2 are SGHNT and YYREEE (reference sequence). The CDR3 spans 15 residues.

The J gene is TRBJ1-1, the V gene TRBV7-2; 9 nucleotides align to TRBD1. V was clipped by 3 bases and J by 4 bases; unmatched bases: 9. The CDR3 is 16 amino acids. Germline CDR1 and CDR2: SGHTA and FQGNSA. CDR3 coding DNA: TGTGCCAGCAGCTTGGGGAAGGGGACAGGGCTCACTGAAGCTTTCTTT. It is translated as CASSLGKGTGLTEAFF.

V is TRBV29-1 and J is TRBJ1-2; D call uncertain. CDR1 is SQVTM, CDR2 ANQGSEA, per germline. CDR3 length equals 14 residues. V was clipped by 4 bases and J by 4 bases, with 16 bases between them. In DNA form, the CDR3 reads TGCAGCGTTGGATCTCTAGAAGGTAGCTATGGCTACACCTTC. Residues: CSVGSLEGSYGYTF.